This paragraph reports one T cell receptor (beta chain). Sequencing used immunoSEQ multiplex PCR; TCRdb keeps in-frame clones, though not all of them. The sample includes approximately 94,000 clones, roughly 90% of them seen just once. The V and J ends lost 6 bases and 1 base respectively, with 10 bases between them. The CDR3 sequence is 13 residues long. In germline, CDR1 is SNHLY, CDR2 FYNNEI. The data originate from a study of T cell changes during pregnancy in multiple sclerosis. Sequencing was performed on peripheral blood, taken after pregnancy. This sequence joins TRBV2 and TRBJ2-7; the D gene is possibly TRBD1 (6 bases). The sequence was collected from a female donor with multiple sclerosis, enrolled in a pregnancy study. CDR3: CASRTGTSYEQYF. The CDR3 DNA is TGTGCCAGCAGGACCGGGACATCCTACGAGCAGTACTTC.